In this sample, the clone carrying this TCR beta chain turned up once. Its antigen is currently unknown. The CDR3 is made up of 14 amino acids. Trimming took 1 base from V and 0 from J, leaving 4 bases between them. Germline assignment: CDR1 LGHNA and CDR2 YNFKEQ. The sample comes from a study of T cell responses to AZD1222 COVID-19 vaccine. The assay was immunoSEQ multiplex PCR, and TCRdb's table has in-frame clones only and misses some. This table has 150,000 to 200,000 clones, 92% appearing once. Overall study results and limits: Donors were mostly white British, more females; clonal diversity possibly underestimated. Spike-specific TCR breadth and depth both grew after two AZD1222 doses. Of spike-specific TCRs, nearly half reportedly target regions left unmutated in variants.

The specimen was peripheral blood, collected on day 0 of MenACWY control vaccination. The chain employs TRBV4-2 and TRBJ1-5, with unresolved D. The TCR was taken from an adult in good health. The CDR3 sequence: CASSQGPSNQPQHF. The CDR3 region has the DNA TGTGCCAGCAGCCAAGGTCCTAGCAATCAGCCCCAGCATTTT.